This TCR beta chain was identified in a study of blood T cell repertoires in COVID-19. The study assigned cohorts using participant-reported clinical history. V was clipped by 7 bases and J by 1 base, with 10 bases between them. Germline lookup yields CDR1 MDHEN and CDR2 SYDVKM. The CDR3 has 13 amino acids. Repertoires were generated with immunoSEQ multiplex PCR, while TCRdb's copy carries only in-frame clones and drops some. The sample carries hundreds of thousands of clones, more than 75% recorded once. J is TRBJ1-1 and V is TRBV28; TRBD1 might be the D (5 bases). Sequencing used PBMCs or T cells enriched from blood (not recorded which). This clonotype was sampled from a woman aged 25 to 39 who had recovered from COVID-19. The CDR3 protein is CASILRGNTEAFF. The CDR3 nucleotides read TGTGCCAGCATTCTTAGGGGGAACACTGAAGCTTTCTTT.